This is a list of T cell receptor beta chains from one sample in a study of shared clonotypes between healthy human individuals. Sequenced by immunoSEQ multiplex PCR; TCRdb stores in-frame clones only, minus some. This table holds over a million clones, 78% found once. Sequencing was done on a sample of memory CD4+ T cells from PBMCs. These TCRs come from a man between 18 and 35 years old in good health. Some clones in this sample may be carry-over from other donors' samples. Both conserved end residues are part of each CDR3. The D gene is left open where the match is weak.

TRBD2	TRBV18	TRBJ2-7	CASSPQGGSSEQYF
TRBD1	TRBV19	TRBJ1-1	CASSKDREMTEAFF
-	TRBV7-2	TRBJ2-1	CASSLGRDNEQFF
-	TRBV5-1	TRBJ2-3	CASSLWGREAQYF
-	TRBV18	TRBJ2-1	CASSPLSKTAAYNEQFF
-	TRBV5-1	TRBJ1-1	CASSWAIDGTEAFF
-	TRBV29-1	TRBJ2-7	CSVEGLARNSYEQYF
-	TRBV5-4	TRBJ1-5	CATSPGAGSQPQHF
-	TRBV5-1	TRBJ1-4	CASSLAPGHREKLFF
-	TRBV25-1	TRBJ1-1	CASSEDLSEAFF
TRBD1	TRBV7-3	TRBJ1-1	CASSPGDRGINTEAFF
-	TRBV10-3	TRBJ1-2	CATLIGRSYHYGYTF
-	TRBV6-1	TRBJ2-3	CASSERVTDTQYF
-	TRBV29-1	TRBJ1-1	CSVSLRQATNTEAFF
TRBD1	TRBV6-1	TRBJ1-5	CASSGQRQGSVLGNQPQHF
-	TRBV7-3	TRBJ2-3	CASSPGSNRGTDTQYF
TRBD1	TRBV4-2	TRBJ2-7	CASSQEGGQGREQYF
-	TRBV7-2	TRBJ2-3	CASSLDNFSDTQYF
-	TRBV11-3	TRBJ2-7	CASSYEQYF
-	TRBV5-4	TRBJ2-3	CASSPGGATDTQYF
-	TRBV27	TRBJ2-1	CASSLVPSGGGYNEQFF
-	TRBV14	TRBJ2-7	CASSHQGRAYEQYF
-	TRBV28	TRBJ1-1	CASSFGQPPEAFF
-	TRBV25-1	TRBJ2-5	CASSSGGGPQETQYF
TRBD2	TRBV19	TRBJ2-3	CASRASGRASTDTQYF
TRBD1	TRBV15	TRBJ2-7	CATSQGHLYEQYF
-	TRBV7-8	TRBJ2-1	CASSLDNEQFF
TRBD1	TRBV29-1	TRBJ2-1	CSVRDSSSTYNEQFF
TRBD1	TRBV6-1	TRBJ2-1	CASSEIYGAGGRNEQFF
TRBD1	TRBV7-9	TRBJ1-4	CASSLDRGVATNEKLFF
TRBD1	TRBV5-1	TRBJ1-5	CASSTGQGASQPQHF
-	TRBV5-4	TRBJ1-1	CASSLGGGNTEAFF
-	TRBV7-3	TRBJ2-4	CASSLPRGGTKNIQYF
TRBD2	TRBV27	TRBJ2-5	CASSSTGTSGGAQYF
-	TRBV30	TRBJ1-2	CAWSVQRGGGYTF
TRBD2	TRBV5-1	TRBJ2-7	CASSFATSGTYEQYF
-	TRBV11-2	TRBJ2-7	CASSLMGQVFSYEQYF
TRBD2	TRBV2	TRBJ2-3	CASSPRSGIYTQYF
-	TRBV6-5	TRBJ2-2	CASSSRPDAGELFF
TRBD2	TRBV5-1	TRBJ2-4	CASSLLSGGKNIQYF
-	TRBV20-1	TRBJ2-1	CSARQFNEQFF
-	TRBV4-3	TRBJ2-1	CASSQKWSGDSSYNEQFF
-	TRBV18	TRBJ2-7	CASSPTGGDEQYF
-	TRBV20-1	TRBJ1-1	CSAPEAFF
-	TRBV7-9	TRBJ1-2	CASSRGGGVSNYGYTF
-	TRBV5-1	TRBJ2-7	CASSFGTSDYEQYF
-	TRBV7-9	TRBJ2-7	CASSPGMGGKQYF
TRBD1	TRBV5-1	TRBJ2-2	CASSSTGTGNTGELFF
-	TRBV15	TRBJ2-4	CATSRDIGVAKNIQYF